This T cell receptor beta chain was observed in a study of T-cell memory formation after mild COVID-19. TCRdb fed the 5' RACE reads into MiXCR, producing one record per CDR3 protein. This table has 140,000 to 150,000 distinct CDR3 sequences, under 7% appearing once. This CDR3 region has 20 residues. The germline V gene encodes CDR1 SGHTA and CDR2 FQGTGA. J was trimmed by 0 bases and V by 4 bases; bases with no gene match: 15. This clonotype was detected a few times. Its antigen remains unknown. Regarding the study as a whole: Later expanders leaned toward CD4+, whereas clones contracting from day 15 to 85 were balanced CD4/CD8.

This clonotype was sampled from an adult woman who had mild COVID-19 (a few samples of this study predate the infection). Cell type and time point are not known. Material: PBMCs or a T cell subset sorted from them (not recorded which). The chain has TRBV7-3 and TRBJ2-6; 7 bases match TRBD1. The CDR3 DNA is TGTGCCAGCAGCTCTCAAGGGGGCAGGGTTAGGATCTCTGGGGCCAACGTCCTGACTTTC. It translates to CASSSQGGRVRISGANVLTF.